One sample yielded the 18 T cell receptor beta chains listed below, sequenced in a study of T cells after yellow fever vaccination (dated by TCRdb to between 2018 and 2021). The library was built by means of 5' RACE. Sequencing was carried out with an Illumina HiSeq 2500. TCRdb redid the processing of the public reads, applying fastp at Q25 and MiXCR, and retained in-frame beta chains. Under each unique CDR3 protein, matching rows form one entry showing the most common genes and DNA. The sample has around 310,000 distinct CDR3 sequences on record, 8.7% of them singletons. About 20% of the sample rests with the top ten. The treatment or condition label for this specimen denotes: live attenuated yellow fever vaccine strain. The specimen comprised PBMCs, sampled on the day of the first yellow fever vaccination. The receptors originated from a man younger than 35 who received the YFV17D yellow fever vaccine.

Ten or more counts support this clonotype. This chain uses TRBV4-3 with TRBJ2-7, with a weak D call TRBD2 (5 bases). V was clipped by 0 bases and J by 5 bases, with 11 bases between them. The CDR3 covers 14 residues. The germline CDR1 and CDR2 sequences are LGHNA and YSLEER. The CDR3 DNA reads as TGCGCCAGCAGCCAAGAGAGGGAACTCCACGAGCAGTACTTC. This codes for CASSQERELHEQYF.

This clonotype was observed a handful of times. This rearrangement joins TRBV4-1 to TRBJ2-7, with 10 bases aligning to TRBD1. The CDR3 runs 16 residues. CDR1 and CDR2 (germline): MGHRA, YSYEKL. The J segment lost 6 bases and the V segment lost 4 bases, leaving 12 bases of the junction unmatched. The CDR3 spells CASSPHRDRGSVEQYF. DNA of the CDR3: TGCGCCAGCAGCCCCCACCGGGACAGGGGTTCGGTCGAGCAGTACTTC.

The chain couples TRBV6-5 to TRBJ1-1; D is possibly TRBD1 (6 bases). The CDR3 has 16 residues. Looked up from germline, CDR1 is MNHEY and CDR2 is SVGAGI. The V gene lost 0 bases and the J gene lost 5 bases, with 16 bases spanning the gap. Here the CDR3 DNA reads TGTGCCAGCAGTTACTCCTATGGGAATACAGGGACTGAAGCTTTCTTT. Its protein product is CASSYSYGNTGTEAFF.

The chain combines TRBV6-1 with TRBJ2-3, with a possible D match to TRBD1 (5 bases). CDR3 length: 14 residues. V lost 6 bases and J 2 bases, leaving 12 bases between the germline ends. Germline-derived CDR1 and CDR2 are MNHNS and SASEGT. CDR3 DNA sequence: TGTGCCAGCAGGCAGGGTCCGTACACAGATACGCAGTATTTT. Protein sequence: CASRQGPYTDTQYF.

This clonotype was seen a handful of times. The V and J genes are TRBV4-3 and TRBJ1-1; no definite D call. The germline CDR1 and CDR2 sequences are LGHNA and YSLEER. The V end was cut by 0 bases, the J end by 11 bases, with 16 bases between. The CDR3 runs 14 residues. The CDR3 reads CASSQDGTSYGAFF. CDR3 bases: TGCGCCAGCAGCCAAGATGGAACCTCTTATGGGGCTTTCTTT.

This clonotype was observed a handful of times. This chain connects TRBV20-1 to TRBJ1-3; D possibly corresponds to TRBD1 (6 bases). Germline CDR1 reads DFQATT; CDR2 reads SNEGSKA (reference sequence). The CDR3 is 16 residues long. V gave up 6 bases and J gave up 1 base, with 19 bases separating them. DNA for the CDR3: TGCAGTGCCAAAACCGACAGGTCTATTTCTGGAAACACCATATATTTT. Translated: CSAKTDRSISGNTIYF.

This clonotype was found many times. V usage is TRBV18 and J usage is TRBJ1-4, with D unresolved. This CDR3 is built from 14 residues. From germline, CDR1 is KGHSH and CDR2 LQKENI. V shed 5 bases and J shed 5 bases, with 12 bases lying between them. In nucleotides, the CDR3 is TGTGCCAGCTCATCTCAAATCAACAATGAAAAACTGTTTTTT. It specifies CASSSQINNEKLFF.

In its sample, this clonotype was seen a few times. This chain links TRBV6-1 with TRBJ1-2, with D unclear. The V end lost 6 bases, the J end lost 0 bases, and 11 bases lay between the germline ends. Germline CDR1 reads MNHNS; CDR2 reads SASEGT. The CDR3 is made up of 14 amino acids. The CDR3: CASSMGFANYGYTF. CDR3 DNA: TGTGCCAGCAGCATGGGGTTTGCTAACTATGGCTACACCTTC.

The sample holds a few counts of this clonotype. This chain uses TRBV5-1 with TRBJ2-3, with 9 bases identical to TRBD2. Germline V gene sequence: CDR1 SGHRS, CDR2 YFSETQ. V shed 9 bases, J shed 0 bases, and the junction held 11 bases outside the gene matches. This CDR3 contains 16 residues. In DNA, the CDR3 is TGCGCCACTGCGGGGGAACTAGCGGGTAGCACAGATACGCAGTATTTT. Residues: CATAGELAGSTDTQYF.

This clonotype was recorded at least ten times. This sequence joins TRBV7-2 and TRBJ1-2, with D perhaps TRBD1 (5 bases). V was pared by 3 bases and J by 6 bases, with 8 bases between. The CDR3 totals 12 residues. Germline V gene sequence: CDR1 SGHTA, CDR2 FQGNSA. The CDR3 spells CASSFRGDGYTF. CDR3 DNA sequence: TGTGCCAGCAGCTTCCGAGGGGATGGCTACACCTTC.

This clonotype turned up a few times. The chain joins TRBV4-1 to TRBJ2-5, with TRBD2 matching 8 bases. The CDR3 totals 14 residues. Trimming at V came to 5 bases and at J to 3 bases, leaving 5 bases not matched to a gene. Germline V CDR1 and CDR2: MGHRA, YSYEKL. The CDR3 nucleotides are TGCGCCAGCAGCACGGGTAGCGGGGAAGAGACCCAGTACTTC. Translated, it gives CASSTGSGEETQYF.

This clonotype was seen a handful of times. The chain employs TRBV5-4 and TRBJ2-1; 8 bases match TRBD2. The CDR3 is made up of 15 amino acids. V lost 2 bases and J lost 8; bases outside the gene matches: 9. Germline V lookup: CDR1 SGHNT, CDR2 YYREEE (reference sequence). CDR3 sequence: CASSLTGGAWDEQFF. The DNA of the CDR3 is TGTGCCAGCAGCTTAACGGGGGGGGCCTGGGATGAGCAGTTCTTC.

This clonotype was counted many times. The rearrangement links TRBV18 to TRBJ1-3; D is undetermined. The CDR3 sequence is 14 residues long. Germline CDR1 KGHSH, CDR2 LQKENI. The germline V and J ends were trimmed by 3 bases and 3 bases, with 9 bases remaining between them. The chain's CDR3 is CASSPRENGNTIYF. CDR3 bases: TGTGCCAGCTCACCCCGGGAGAATGGAAACACCATATATTTT. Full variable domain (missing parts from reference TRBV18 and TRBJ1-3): NAGVMQNPRHLVRRRGQEARLRCSPMKGHSHVYWYRQLPEEGLKFMVYLQKENIIDESGMPKERFSAEFPKEGPSILRIQQVVRGDSAAYFCASSPRENGNTIYFGEGSWLTVV.

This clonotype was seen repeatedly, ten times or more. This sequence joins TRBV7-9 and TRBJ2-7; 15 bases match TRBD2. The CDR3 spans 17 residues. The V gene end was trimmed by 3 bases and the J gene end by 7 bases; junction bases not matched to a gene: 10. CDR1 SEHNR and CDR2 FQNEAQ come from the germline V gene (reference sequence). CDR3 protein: CASSFPGGLAGGQEQYF. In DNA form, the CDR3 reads TGTGCCAGCAGCTTCCCGGGGGGACTAGCGGGGGGTCAAGAGCAGTACTTC.

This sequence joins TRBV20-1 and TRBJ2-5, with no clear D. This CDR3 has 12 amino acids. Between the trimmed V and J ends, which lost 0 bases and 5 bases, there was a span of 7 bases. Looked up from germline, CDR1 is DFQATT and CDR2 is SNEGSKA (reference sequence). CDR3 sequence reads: CSARDRTETQYF. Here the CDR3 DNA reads TGCAGTGCTAGAGATAGGACCGAGACCCAGTACTTC.

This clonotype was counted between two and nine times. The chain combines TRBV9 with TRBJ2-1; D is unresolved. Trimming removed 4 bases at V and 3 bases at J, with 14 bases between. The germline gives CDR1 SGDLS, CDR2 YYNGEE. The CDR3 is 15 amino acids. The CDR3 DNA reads TGTGCCAGCAGCCCTTCTGGTAGCTTCTACAATGAGCAGTTCTTC. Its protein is CASSPSGSFYNEQFF.

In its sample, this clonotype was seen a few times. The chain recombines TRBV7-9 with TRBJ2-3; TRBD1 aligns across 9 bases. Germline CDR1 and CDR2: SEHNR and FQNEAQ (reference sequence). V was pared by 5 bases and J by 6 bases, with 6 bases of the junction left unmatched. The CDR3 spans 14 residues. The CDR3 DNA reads TGTGCCAGCAGCACGGGACAGGGTTTGGATACGCAGTATTTT. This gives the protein CASSTGQGLDTQYF.

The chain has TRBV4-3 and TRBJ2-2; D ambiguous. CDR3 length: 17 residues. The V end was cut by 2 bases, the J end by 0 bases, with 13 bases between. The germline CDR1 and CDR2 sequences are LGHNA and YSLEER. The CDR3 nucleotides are TGCGCCAGCAGCCAAACCCCGGATAACTCGAACACCGGGGAGCTGTTTTTT. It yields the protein CASSQTPDNSNTGELFF.